What follows describes a single TCR beta chain. This clonotype was counted ten times or more. What this receptor recognizes is not known. No base quality information exists; no much larger clone differs at one position. These data originate in a study of Graves' ophthalmopathy and Graves' hyperthyroidism (dated 2018 in TCRdb). Study-wide context: Peripheral blood samples were taken at the time of initial diagnosis, before any treatment was given. An independent validation cohort was composed of about 20 hyperthyroidism patients and around 16 patients who later progressed from hyperthyroidism to ophthalmopathy. The approximately 100 discovery patients were randomly split 7:3 into training and test sets. In about 6 hyperthyroidism patients, T-cell repertoires of thyroid tissue and blood were compared. To tell Graves' ophthalmopathy apart from Graves' hyperthyroidism, and to predict which patients would progress to ophthalmopathy, the study relied on TCR beta repertoire signatures. To explore V-J signatures distinguishing ophthalmopathy from hyperthyroidism, a discovery set of around 100 patients (about 43 ophthalmopathy, roughly 60 stable hyperthyroidism) was enrolled. In total, approximately 130 blood samples were TCR-sequenced: 40 to 45 ophthalmopathy, some 80 hyperthyroidism and about 17 hyperthyroidism-to-ophthalmopathy patients. After sampling, hyperthyroidism patients received methimazole starting at 30 mg daily, and ophthalmopathy patients received high-dose intravenous methylprednisolone.

Findings and caveats that apply to the study as a whole: In validation, the model predicted ophthalmopathy progression with less than 71% sensitivity and roughly 72% specificity; roughly 11 predicted patients were CT-confirmed with GO in a median of around 6.5 months. Most expanded thyroid clonotypes with a frequency above 0.001 also appeared in blood, which suggests that blood repertoires may reflect the immune response in the thyroid. No statistical method was used to set the sample size in advance, and the investigators knew which group each participant was assigned to. In cross-validation, the 13-signature model distinguished ophthalmopathy from stable hyperthyroidism with more than 85% sensitivity and 81.08% specificity, while in the test set the corresponding values were approximately 80% and 75%.

Ophthalmopathy patients were characterized by moderately to severely active disease, a Clinical Activity Score of at least 3, a NOSPECS grade of at least 4, and a disease duration under 3 months. Patients with other autoimmune diseases, uncontrolled infections, pregnancy or lactation were excluded. Diagnosis relied on clinical symptoms, serum thyroxine, TRAb, thyroid ultrasound and orbital computed tomography. Using Ficoll-Paque density gradient centrifugation, PBMCs were isolated from 9.5 to 10 ml of fresh peripheral blood. Total RNA was extracted with Trizol reagent and quality-checked on an Agilent 2100 Bioanalyzer. The CDR3 goes from the cysteine to the phenylalanine over 13 residues. The DNA shown is the 39-base CDR3, in frame from base 1. From a lookup of the germline V gene, CDR1 and CDR2 are SQVTM and ANQGSEA. The V and J ends are trimmed by 6 bases and 7 bases, leaving 15 bases between them.

TCR beta CDR3 regions were amplified from RNA transcripts for repertoire sequencing. A first-round RT-PCR used HTBI primers with the Qiagen OneStep RT-PCR kit, followed by a second-round multiplex PCR, size selection and purification. Libraries were sequenced paired-end with 100 bp reads on an Illumina HiSeq2000. Regarding the original processing steps: Reads were processed with SOAPnuke, discarding reads with adapters, uncalled bases, mean Phred below 15, or no exact constant-primer or identifier match. High-quality paired reads were merged with COPE v1.2.5. Each unique nucleotide sequence was treated as a clonotype, and MiTCR v1.1 was used to align the clonotypes to the IMGT TRB V, D and J references. Only V-J combinations with frequency above 0.0001 were analysed, covering 99% to 99.2% of repertoires. For each V-J combination, a TCR clonal expansion and chaos score was defined as F50 clonal expansion divided by the chaos observed in the TCRdist matrix. Features were reduced by Welch's t-statistics and random forest to roughly 14 V-J combinations, which fed a naive Bayes classifier. The similarity between thyroid and blood repertoires was quantified using the Morisita-Horn index. The public reads were reanalyzed by TCRdb: fastp trimming at Q25, MiXCR alignment, in-frame beta chains only. One record per CDR3 amino acid sequence lists the most common genes and DNA. TCRdb, not the authors, supplied the V and J calls. Present in this sample are about 210,000 distinct CDR3 sequences, about 32% of which were seen just once. The ten largest make up around 9.8% of the sample.

This TCR came from a man aged 45-60 years with Graves' ophthalmopathy. Donor details come from another sample of the same person, matched by shared clones. The chain couples TRBV29-1 to TRBJ2-2; TRBD1 is possibly the D segment (6 matching bases). Sequencing was carried out using peripheral blood. For the CDR3, the sequence is CSVGLQGVGELFF. The nucleotide sequence is given as TGCAGCGTCGGTTTACAGGGTGTCGGGGAGCTGTTTTTT.